This T cell receptor beta chain was recorded in a study of shared clonotypes between healthy human individuals. Whole-study results and caveats: For naive CD4 cells, roughly 4.8% of clonotypes were shared across a few donors.

The junction had 5 bases not matched to a gene; V was cut back by 5 bases and J by 1 base. This CDR3 region has 15 residues. The germline V gene has CDR1 LNHDA and CDR2 SQIVND (reference sequence). This clone was recorded once. Its antigen is unknown. Per sorted-subset replicate PCR, input was approximately 200 ng DNA, representing about 29,000 T cell genomes. Sequenced by immunoSEQ multiplex PCR; TCRdb stores in-frame clones only, minus some. Of approximately 2.4 million clones in the sample, approximately 94% are singletons; the top ten hold 0.1% to 0.15%. It was into CD45RA+ naive and CD45RA-negative memory subsets that the CD4+ cells were split.

The gene calls are TRBV19 and TRBJ2-3; 8 positions match TRBD1. The sample was naive CD4+ T cells sorted from blood. Subset specified: CD45RA+ positively selected. The receptor comes from a man aged 18-30 years in good health. For the CDR3, the DNA is TGTGCCAGTAGTCACCAGGGGGCGGGCACAGATACGCAGTATTTT. Amino acids: CASSHQGAGTDTQYF.